Listed below are T cell receptor beta chains from one sample, sequenced in a study of OX40 agonist ivuxolimab in advanced cancers. Repertoires were generated with immunoSEQ multiplex PCR, while TCRdb's copy carries only in-frame clones and drops some. The data show 35,000 to 40,000 clones, 65% to 90% seen once. Specimen: CD4+ or CD8+ T cells sorted from blood, collected in a trial of the OX40 agonist ivuxolimab. The source of these receptors is an adult with an advanced solid tumor such as melanoma, head and neck, liver or kidney cancer. The CDR3 runs from the conserved cysteine through the conserved F or W.

V gene: TRBV11-2; CDR3 protein: CASSLDAGFSSYEQYF
V gene: TRBV7-2; CDR3 protein: CASSLSAGAEETQYF
V gene: TRBV5-1; CDR3 protein: CASSLVQEGGRSGYTF
V gene: TRBV5-6; CDR3 protein: CASSLVNQPQHF
V gene: TRBV5-1; CDR3 protein: CASSLPRSSTGELFF
V gene: TRBV5-1; CDR3 protein: CASRPGTGINEQFF
V gene: TRBV5-6; CDR3 protein: CASNRLAGVQETQYF
V gene: TRBV30; CDR3 protein: CAWSRQGLNYGYTF
V gene: TRBV2; CDR3 protein: CASRALAGGQKTQYF
V gene: TRBV27; CDR3 protein: CASSLMGGQFYYEQYF
V gene: TRBV5-1; CDR3 protein: CASSLGRQPDTQYF
V gene: TRBV11-2; CDR3 protein: CASSLQLAGGLPNEQFF
V gene: TRBV6-1; CDR3 protein: CASRQINSNQPQHF
V gene: TRBV5-1; CDR3 protein: CASSPGLAIRETQYF
V gene: TRBV5-5; CDR3 protein: CASSLSLAAGAEKLFF
V gene: TRBV19; CDR3 protein: CASSIRGQGEKLFF
V gene: TRBV7-9; CDR3 protein: CASSLWGENTEAFF
V gene: TRBV15; CDR3 protein: CATSRGGGGPVYEQYF
V gene: TRBV7-9; CDR3 protein: CASRYGTGQPNTGELFF
V gene: TRBV5-1; CDR3 protein: CASSGGGLLNTEAFF
V gene: TRBV7-8; CDR3 protein: CASSQFNTEAFF
V gene: TRBV19; CDR3 protein: CASSADRDSPLHF
V gene: TRBV7-8; CDR3 protein: CASSFREGNQPQHF
V gene: TRBV5-1; CDR3 protein: CASSPAGQHNSPLHF
V gene: TRBV2; CDR3 protein: CASRRGQVSGNTIYF
V gene: TRBV28; CDR3 protein: CASSLGGTPGPQHF
V gene: TRBV7-9; CDR3 protein: CASSAPGTSIRETQYF
V gene: TRBV5-1; CDR3 protein: CASSLRGQDSPLHF
V gene: TRBV25-1; CDR3 protein: CASSGAFGYGYTF
V gene: TRBV29-1; CDR3 protein: CSVGGLAGANVLTF
V gene: TRBV4-1; CDR3 protein: CASSQEVVRDGYTF
V gene: TRBV15; CDR3 protein: CATSRVAGSSYEQYF
V gene: TRBV7-8; CDR3 protein: CASRLTGGFETQYF
V gene: TRBV9; CDR3 protein: CASSVGTNSYNEQFF
V gene: TRBV9; CDR3 protein: CASSVGVTSSTDTQYF
V gene: TRBV6-4; CDR3 protein: CASSEALTSGGAADTQYF
V gene: TRBV6-5; CDR3 protein: CASSYSLHTEAFF
V gene: TRBV5-1; CDR3 protein: CASSLTGDPNTEAFF
V gene: TRBV7-2; CDR3 protein: CASSFAGGSTEAFF
V gene: TRBV5-4; CDR3 protein: CASSPRGQKGTEAFF
V gene: TRBV7-8; CDR3 protein: CASSLAEGRTEAFF
V gene: TRBV2; CDR3 protein: CASRPDSLEYYGYTF
V gene: TRBV14; CDR3 protein: CASRGTAFQETQYF
V gene: TRBV7-9; CDR3 protein: CASSLGSKETQYF
V gene: TRBV18; CDR3 protein: CASSPSSGVDTGELFF
V gene: TRBV30; CDR3 protein: CAWSVSGGQPQHF